This record concerns one T cell receptor beta chain sequence. Its cognate antigen is unknown. CD4+ T cells specific for antigen were expanded with viral peptide pools by the ViraFEST assay before sequencing. It was after approximately 11 days of culture that CD4+ T cells were isolated. Sequencing was performed with immunoSEQ multiplex PCR; in TCRdb, only in-frame clones are kept and a portion is missing. The table lists 55,000 to 70,000 clones, roughly 79% of them singletons. This sample stems from a study of vaccination effects on CD4 cells after COVID-19. Germline CDR1 SGDLS, CDR2 YYNGEE. This CDR3 is built from 14 residues. Trimming removed 4 bases from V and 4 bases from J, with 14 bases in between.

Source: CD4+ T cells from PBMCs cultured with HCoV-229E spike peptides, taken before COVID-19 vaccination. This sequence originates from a human donor who received a COVID-19 vaccine. The rearrangement uses TRBV9 and TRBJ1-2, with a tentative D call TRBD1 (5 bases). In DNA form, the CDR3 reads TGTGCCAGCAGCCCCCTAGGCGGGGCCTATGGCTACACCTTC. It yields the protein CASSPLGGAYGYTF.